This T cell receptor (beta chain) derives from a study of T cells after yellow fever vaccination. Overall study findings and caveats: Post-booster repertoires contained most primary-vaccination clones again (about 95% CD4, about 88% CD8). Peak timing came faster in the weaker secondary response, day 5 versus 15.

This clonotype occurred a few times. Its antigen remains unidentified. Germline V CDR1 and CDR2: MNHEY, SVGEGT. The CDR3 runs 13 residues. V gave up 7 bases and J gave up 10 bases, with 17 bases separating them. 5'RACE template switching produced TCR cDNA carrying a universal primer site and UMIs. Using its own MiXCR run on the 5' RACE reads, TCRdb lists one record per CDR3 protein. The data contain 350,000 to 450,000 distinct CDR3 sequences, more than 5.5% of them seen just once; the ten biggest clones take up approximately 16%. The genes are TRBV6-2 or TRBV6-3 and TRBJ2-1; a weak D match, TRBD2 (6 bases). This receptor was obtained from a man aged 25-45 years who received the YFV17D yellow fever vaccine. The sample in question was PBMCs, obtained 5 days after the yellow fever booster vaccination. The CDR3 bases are TGTGCCAGCACCAGGGCGGGGCCTATGGAGCAGTTCTTC. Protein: CASTRAGPMEQFF.